The sequence of this T cell receptor (beta chain) was determined in a study of CD8 T cells in Susac syndrome. With random hexamers, 0.5 to 1 ug RNA was reverse transcribed. TCRdb ran MiXCR on the immunoSEQ multiplex PCR reads and lists one entry per CDR3 protein. The data contain about 180,000 distinct CDR3 sequences, 90% to 95% of them singletons. Specimen: CD4+ T cells from PBMCs. The TCR was taken from a human donor with multiple sclerosis.

CDR3 amino acids: CASSLSGGVLAFF. DNA of the CDR3: TGTGCCAGCAGCTTATCAGGGGGTGTGTTGGCTTTCTTT. The chain joins TRBV5-4 to TRBJ1-1, with 7 bases aligning to TRBD1. J was trimmed by 11 bases and V by 2 bases; bases with no gene match: 9. The CDR3 totals 13 residues. Germline CDR1 and CDR2: SGHNT and YYREEE (reference sequence). Using reference TRBV5-4 and TRBJ1-1 for the parts outside the CDR3, the full variable domain is ETGVTQSPTHLIKTRGQQVTLRCSSQSGHNTVSWYQQALGQGPQFIFQYYREEENGRGNFPPRFSGLQFPNYSSELNVNALELDDSALYLCASSLSGGVLAFFGQGTRLTVV.